Following are 3 T cell receptor beta chains from one sample sequenced in a study of OX40 agonist ivuxolimab in advanced cancers. The assay was immunoSEQ multiplex PCR, and TCRdb's table has in-frame clones only and misses some. The sample consists of tens of thousands of clones, 90% to 95% of them appearing once. The sample here was CD4+ or CD8+ T cells sorted from blood, taken in a trial of the OX40 agonist ivuxolimab. All receptors derive from an adult with an advanced solid tumor such as melanoma, head and neck, liver or kidney cancer.

The chain joins TRBV4-1 to TRBJ1-4; D may be TRBD1 (5 bases). This CDR3 has 14 residues. The ends were cut back, 1 base at V and 10 bases at J, with 13 bases in the middle. CDR1 MGHRA and CDR2 YSYEKL come from the germline V gene. The CDR3: CASSQGDGSGKLFF. The CDR3 coding sequence is TGCGCCAGCAGCCAAGGGGACGGTTCGGGAAAACTGTTTTTT.

V usage is TRBV6-5 and J usage is TRBJ1-5; possibly TRBD1 for D (5 bases). The CDR3 covers 13 residues. Germline CDR1 and CDR2: MNHEY and SVGAGI. V lost 6 bases and J 2 bases, leaving 8 bases between the germline ends. In nucleotides, the CDR3 is TGTGCCAGCAGCTCAGGGCGCAATCAGCCCCAGCATTTT. The encoded protein is CASSSGRNQPQHF.

The chain's CDR3 is CASRSGASYEQYF. The CDR3 coding sequence is TGTGCCAGCAGGAGCGGGGCCTCCTACGAGCAGTACTTC. The chain couples TRBV6-5 to TRBJ2-7, with TRBD2 matching 7 bases. The CDR3 loop spans 13 amino acids. J gave up 0 bases and V 6 bases, and 2 bases lay outside the gene matches. Germline V gene sequence: CDR1 MNHEY, CDR2 SVGAGI.